This T cell receptor beta chain was sequenced in a study of blood T cell repertoires in COVID-19. This clone was observed a single time. Only in-frame clones appear in the TCRdb table, and some are missing; sequencing was by immunoSEQ multiplex PCR. The table has 80,000 to 100,000 clones, around nine tenths seen once; the top ten hold about a tenth. V was pared by 2 bases and J by 5 bases, with 3 bases of the junction left unmatched. The CDR3 has 15 amino acids. CDR1 and CDR2 (germline): SEHNR, FQNEAQ (reference sequence). The clonotype was recovered from a man over 45 with acute or convalescent COVID-19. Source material: peripheral blood. The V call is TRBV7-9, the J call TRBJ2-5; 12 nucleotides align to TRBD1. Here the CDR3 reads CASSLTGQGAETQYF. DNA for the CDR3: TGTGCCAGCAGCTTAACGGGACAGGGGGCTGAGACCCAGTACTTC.